The 9 T cell receptor beta chains reported below all come from one sample, sequenced in a study of T-cell memory formation after mild COVID-19. TCRdb re-called the 5' RACE reads through MiXCR, storing one row per CDR3 protein. The data contain roughly 610,000 distinct CDR3 sequences, approximately 15% of them singletons. The sample consisted of PBMCs or a T cell subset sorted from them (not recorded which). Receptors were obtained from an adult woman who had mild COVID-19 (a few samples of this study predate the infection). Cell type and time point are not known.

The rearrangement uses TRBV7-2 and TRBJ1-5; D is perhaps TRBD1 (6 bases). Germline loops: CDR1 SGHTA, CDR2 FQGNSA. V was cut by 1 base and J by 4 bases, with 11 bases left in between. The CDR3 length is 15 residues. Here the CDR3 reads CASSLVRQGNQPQHF. The CDR3 DNA reads as TGTGCCAGCAGCTTAGTTCGTCAGGGGAATCAGCCCCAGCATTTT.

CDR3 coding DNA: TGTGCCAGCAGTCTCAGGGGGAGGGTGACTAACGAGCAGTACTTC. Protein sequence: CASSLRGRVTNEQYF. V is TRBV12-3 or TRBV12-4 and J is TRBJ2-7; D is tentatively TRBD1 or TRBD2 (7 bases each). The germline V and J ends were trimmed by 5 bases and 5 bases, with 19 bases remaining between them. The CDR3 totals 15 residues.

The CDR3 protein is CASSSPASSHGTQYF. In DNA, the CDR3 is TGTGCCAGCAGCTCTCCGGCCTCCTCCCACGGTACGCAGTATTTT. The chain uses TRBV5-6 and TRBJ2-3; no reliable D call. The CDR3 runs to 15 residues. The germline V gene has CDR1 SGHDT and CDR2 YYEEEE. Between the trimmed V and J ends, which lost 3 bases and 8 bases, there was a span of 19 bases.

V usage is TRBV24-1 and J usage is TRBJ1-2; TRBD1 matches 9 bases. V dropped 1 base and J dropped 4; count of bases not matched to a gene: 6. Germline loops: CDR1 KGHDR, CDR2 SFDVKD. The CDR3 has 16 residues. CDR3 in amino acids: CATSDFLGQGAYGYTF. The CDR3 DNA reads TGTGCCACCAGTGATTTCCTGGGACAGGGCGCCTATGGCTACACCTTC.

A few counts support this clonotype. The chain is built from TRBV20-1 and TRBJ1-2; TRBD1 matches at 7 bases. The CDR3 extends over 16 amino acids. The V segment lost 3 bases and the J segment 4 bases; nucleotides outside the gene matches: 14. CDR1 and CDR2 from the germline V gene are DFQATT and SNEGSKA (reference sequence). The CDR3 DNA reads TGCAGTGCTAGCCCATCCTACAGGGGACTGGGCTATGGCTACACCTTC. Its translation: CSASPSYRGLGYGYTF.

This clonotype was seen more than once but under ten times. The rearrangement uses TRBV19 and TRBJ2-7; D remains ambiguous. The CDR3 spans 13 residues. CDR1 and CDR2 from the germline V gene are LNHDA and SQIVND (reference sequence). V was shortened by 3 bases and J by 4 bases, with 10 bases between the two germline ends. The CDR3 sequence: CASSIFEGYEQYF. The CDR3 nucleotides read TGTGCCAGTAGTATTTTTGAAGGATACGAGCAGTACTTC.

This clonotype was seen once. V and J are TRBV7-2 and TRBJ1-1; possible D gene TRBD1, 5 bases. With 7 bases removed from V and 2 bases from J, the gap between germline ends came to 14 bases. Looked up from germline, CDR1 is SGHTA and CDR2 is FQGNSA. The length of the CDR3 is 14 residues. Here the CDR3 reads CASTIGQVNTEAFF. DNA for the CDR3: TGTGCCAGCACCATCGGACAAGTTAACACTGAAGCTTTCTTT.

This clonotype was seen ten or more times. CDR3 protein: CASSGILGISSNVLTF. The CDR3 nucleotides read TGCGCCAGCAGCGGGATTTTGGGAATATCGTCCAACGTCCTGACTTTC. The chain uses TRBV5-1 and TRBJ2-6, with no clear D. The CDR3 covers 16 residues. The germline gives CDR1 SGHRS, CDR2 YFSETQ. Trimming stripped 4 bases from V and 8 bases from J, with 19 bases between.

This clonotype has a handful of counts. The J gene is TRBJ2-3, the V gene TRBV7-9; TRBD2 agrees at 10 bases. V gave up 5 bases and J gave up 1 base; unmatched junction bases: 3. Germline V CDR1 and CDR2: SEHNR, FQNEAQ (reference sequence). The CDR3 runs 15 residues. Here the CDR3 reads CASSRSGGGTDTQYF. The CDR3 DNA is TGTGCCAGCAGCCGCAGCGGGGGGGGCACAGATACGCAGTATTTT. Using reference TRBV7-9 and TRBJ2-3 for the parts outside the CDR3, the full variable domain is DTGVSQNPRHKITKRGQNVTFRCDPISEHNRLYWYRQTLGQGPEFLTYFQNEAQLEKSRLLSDRFSAERPKGSFSTLEIQRTEQGDSAMYLCASSRSGGGTDTQYFGPGTRLTVL.